This T cell receptor (beta chain) emerged from a study of cytomegalovirus exposure and HLA in healthy donors. Findings and limits, study-wide: There were over 150 TCR beta chains listed as cytomegalovirus-associated.

Comments on this clone: The antigen is undetermined.

This CDR3 has 15 amino acids. CDR1 and CDR2 from the germline V gene are SGHTA and FQGNSA. The V and J ends lost 5 bases and 0 bases respectively, with 8 bases between them. The PCR used 60 Vbeta and 13 Jbeta primers. Sequencing used immunoSEQ multiplex PCR; TCRdb keeps in-frame clones, though not all of them. The sample holds around 80,000 clones, over 65% seen once. The TCR sequence derives from a man aged 35-49 years in good health and CMV-seropositive. The rearrangement uses TRBV7-2 and TRBJ2-6, with D uncertain. Sequencing was performed on PBMCs. The CDR3 coding sequence is TGTGCCAGCAGCAAACAGACCTCTGGGGCCAACGTCCTGACTTTC. Translation gives CASSKQTSGANVLTF.